The rows below give T cell receptor beta chains drawn from one sample of a study of blood T cell repertoires in COVID-19. Libraries were prepared by immunoSEQ multiplex PCR; TCRdb keeps only in-frame clonotypes and omits some of them. Here the sample spans fewer than 30,000 clones, under 90% being singletons. Sequenced sample: peripheral blood. All receptors derive from a man aged 65-85 years with active COVID-19. Each CDR3 is given with its conserved first and last residue. A D gene is named only where the DNA matches it firmly. Clone size, where shown, is once, few, many, or a class for clones that have expanded.

j_call clone_size d_call v_call cdr3_nt cdr3_aa
TRBJ2-3 NA TRBD2 TRBV5-1 TGCGCCAGCAGCCCTCCCGGGAGAGCGGGGGGCGCATACCCAGATACGCAGTATTTT CASSPPGRAGGAYPDTQYF
TRBJ2-2 once TRBD2 TRBV27 TGTGCCAGCACTAGCGGGGGGGCTGGGACCGGGGAGCTGTTTTTT CASTSGGAGTGELFF
TRBJ2-3 NA NA TRBV7-2 TGTGCCAGCAGCTCTACCCTCCCGGATACGCAGTATTTT CASSSTLPDTQYF
TRBJ2-7 NA TRBD1 TRBV5-1 TGCGCCAGCAGCTGGGGGACAGGCTACGAGCAGTACTTC CASSWGTGYEQYF
TRBJ1-2 NA NA TRBV4-1 TGCGCCAGCAGCCAAGCTCAGGGTCTCTATGGCTACACCTTC CASSQAQGLYGYTF
TRBJ2-7 NA TRBD1 TRBV18 TGTGCCAGCTCACAGGGGACAGCGACGATCTACGAGCAGTACTTC CASSQGTATIYEQYF
TRBJ1-1 NA NA TRBV7-3 TGTGCCAGCAGCTTAAAGTCAGGCAGTGAAGCTTTCTTT CASSLKSGSEAFF
TRBJ1-2 NA NA TRBV2 TGTGCCAGCAGTGAATGGGCGACCTATGGCTACACCTTC CASSEWATYGYTF
TRBJ2-5 NA TRBD2 TRBV14 TGTGCCAGCAGCCAAGATGGGGCGGGCGGGGGTCTCCAAGAGACCCAGTACTTC CASSQDGAGGGLQETQYF
TRBJ1-2 NA NA TRBV6-5 TGTGCCAGCAGCAGTCAGGGAGGTGTGGAGGGCTACACCTTC CASSSQGGVEGYTF
TRBJ2-3 NA TRBD1 TRBV9 TGTGCCAGCAGACCACCCGGGACAGGGGGCACAGATACGCAGTATTTT CASRPPGTGGTDTQYF
TRBJ2-6 NA NA TRBV28 TGTGCCAGCAGTTCTCTCGTGGGGGCCTCTGGGGCCAACGTCCTGACTTTC CASSSLVGASGANVLTF
TRBJ2-1 once TRBD1 TRBV27 TGTGCCAGCAGTCCTCGGACAGGGGGGCATGAGCAGTTCTTC CASSPRTGGHEQFF
TRBJ1-1 once TRBD1 TRBV11-1 TGTGCCAGCAGCCGTTGGACAGGGGAGAATGAAGCTTTCTTT CASSRWTGENEAFF
TRBJ2-7 NA NA TRBV3-1/TRBV3-2 TGTGCCAGCAGCCAAGAGGCCAGGGTATCTTCCGAGCAGTACTTC CASSQEARVSSEQYF
TRBJ2-3 NA TRBD2 TRBV5-1 TGCGCCAGCAGCTTGGGACTAGCGGCAACAGATACGCAGTATTTT CASSLGLAATDTQYF
TRBJ2-1 NA NA TRBV11-3 TGTGCCAGCAGCCTTGTGACAGGACCCTACAATGAGCAGTTCTTC CASSLVTGPYNEQFF
TRBJ1-3 NA NA TRBV3-1/TRBV3-2 TGTGCCAGCAGCCCGGCGGGCAGTTACGCCTCTGGAAACACCATATATTTT CASSPAGSYASGNTIYF
TRBJ2-7 NA NA TRBV19 TGTGCCAGTAGTAAGGGGGACCGTCCCTACGAGCAGTACTTC CASSKGDRPYEQYF
TRBJ1-1 NA NA TRBV4-3 TGCGCCAGCAGCCAAGGATCCGGGAACACTGAAGCTTTCTTT CASSQGSGNTEAFF
TRBJ2-3 NA TRBD2 TRBV9 TGTGCCAGCAGCGTTAGCGGGGGGGTCACAAATACGCAGTATTTT CASSVSGGVTNTQYF
TRBJ2-2 NA TRBD1 TRBV4-1 TGCGCCAGCAGCCAAAGGATAAGGCGGACAGGGGGCATCAACACCGGGGAGCTGTTTTTT CASSQRIRRTGGINTGELFF
TRBJ1-1 NA TRBD1 TRBV28 TGTGCCAGCAAGGAACCGGGACAGGTCTACACTGAAGCTTTCTTT CASKEPGQVYTEAFF
TRBJ2-7 NA TRBD1 TRBV19 TGTGCCAGTAGTACCCCCGGGACAGGGCTCTACGAGCAGTACTTC CASSTPGTGLYEQYF
TRBJ2-3 NA NA TRBV5-6 TGTGCCAGCAGCTCCGGAGGAACTACGTCCGGGGCAGATACGCAGTATTTT CASSSGGTTSGADTQYF
TRBJ1-6 NA TRBD1 TRBV30 TGTGCCTGGGGGTCCGGGACAGGGGTTAATTCACCCCTCCACTTT CAWGSGTGVNSPLHF
TRBJ1-5 NA NA TRBV3-1/TRBV3-2 TGTGCCAGCAGCCCCGACAGGTCCTCCCAAGCCCAGCATTTT CASSPDRSSQAQHF
TRBJ1-1 NA TRBD1 TRBV6-4 TGTGCCAGCAGTGACAAATTGGGACAGGTTTACATGAACACTGAAGCTTTCTTT CASSDKLGQVYMNTEAFF
TRBJ1-1 NA TRBD1 TRBV9 TGTGCCAGCAGCCCCCGGACAGGGGGCGGAGGGACTGAAGCTTTCTTT CASSPRTGGGGTEAFF
TRBJ2-7 NA NA TRBV3-1/TRBV3-2 TGTGCCAGCAGCCAAATGAGGGAGCAGTACTTC CASSQMREQYF
TRBJ1-1 NA TRBD1 TRBV4-2 TGTGCCAGCAGCCAGGACAGGGTGAACACTGAAGCTTTCTTT CASSQDRVNTEAFF
TRBJ2-7 NA TRBD1 TRBV4-1 TGCGCCAGCAGCCTCCAAGCGGACAGGCGTTGGGAGCAGTACTTC CASSLQADRRWEQYF
TRBJ2-5 NA NA TRBV24-1 TGTGCCACCAGTGATTCCGGCAGGGGCCAAGAGACCCAGTACTTC CATSDSGRGQETQYF
TRBJ2-4 few NA TRBV28 TGTGCCAGCGGACAGTCGGCGAGAGGCATTCAGTACTTC CASGQSARGIQYF
TRBJ2-2 NA NA TRBV19 TGTGCCAGTAGCCCGACTAGTTCCCCCGGGGAGCTGTTTTTT CASSPTSSPGELFF
TRBJ1-6 NA TRBD1 TRBV4-1 TGCGCCAGCAGCCAAACGACAGGGGGGCTTAATTCACCCCTCCACTTT CASSQTTGGLNSPLHF
TRBJ1-6 NA NA TRBV6-5 TGTGCCAGCAGCACAGGAGACTCCTATAATTCACCCCTCCACTTT CASSTGDSYNSPLHF
TRBJ2-7 few NA TRBV7-9 TGTGCCAGCAGCACCTCCACAGGCCCTCTGGGGGAGCAGTACTTC CASSTSTGPLGEQYF
TRBJ2-7 NA NA TRBV7-2 TGTGCCAGCAGCTTAGCTGGGCAGCTCTCCTACGAGCAGTACTTC CASSLAGQLSYEQYF
TRBJ2-4 NA NA TRBV28 TGTGCCAGCATTGACTATAGAAACATTCAGTACTTC CASIDYRNIQYF
TRBJ2-2 NA TRBD1 TRBV5-1 TGCGCCAGCAGCAAGGGGGCCGGGAACACCGGGGAGCTGTTTTTT CASSKGAGNTGELFF
TRBJ2-7 NA TRBD1 TRBV11-3 TGTGCCAGCAGCTTAGAAGGGACAGGGCAAACCTACGAGCAGTACTTC CASSLEGTGQTYEQYF
TRBJ1-2 NA TRBD1 TRBV7-2 TGTGCCAGCAGCAAAGGCATCGGGACAGGGTATCTTAACTATGGCTACACCTTC CASSKGIGTGYLNYGYTF
TRBJ1-4 NA TRBD1 TRBV3-1/TRBV3-2 TGTGCCAGCAGCCATGGGACAGCAGGAGAAAAACTGTTTTTT CASSHGTAGEKLFF
TRBJ2-1 NA NA TRBV18 TGTGCCAGCTCACTGGCTCGGACACCAAACAATGAGCAGTTCTTC CASSLARTPNNEQFF
TRBJ1-4 NA TRBD1 TRBV19 TGTGCCAGTAGTCCGGGGACAGGATTTAATGAAAAACTGTTTTTT CASSPGTGFNEKLFF
TRBJ1-3 NA NA TRBV5-5 TGTGCCAGCAGCTTGGAGGGGCGGGGTTCCTCGGCCATATATTTT CASSLEGRGSSAIYF
TRBJ2-3 NA TRBD1 TRBV5-1 TGCGCCAGCAGCGCCCGGGACAGGGACACAGATACGCAGTATTTT CASSARDRDTDTQYF
TRBJ2-7 once NA TRBV2 TGTGCCAGTTCACAAGAAACCTACGAGCAGTACTTC CASSQETYEQYF
TRBJ1-5 NA TRBD1 TRBV19 TGTGCCAGTAGTATCCTAACTGTAGACAGGGTAAGCAATCAGCCCCAGCATTTT CASSILTVDRVSNQPQHF
TRBJ2-3 NA TRBD2 TRBV5-1 TGCGCCAGCAGCCCGACTAGCGGGGGGTACACAGATACGCAGTATTTT CASSPTSGGYTDTQYF
TRBJ2-1 NA TRBD2 TRBV4-2 TGTGCCAGCAGCCAAGGAGAGTGGACTAGCGGGGGGGTTTACTTCTTC CASSQGEWTSGGVYFF
TRBJ2-1 NA TRBD2 TRBV29-1 TGCAGCGTTGTTCTATCGGGGGGGAGGAATGAGCAGTTCTTC CSVVLSGGRNEQFF